Listed here is a single T cell receptor (beta chain). This sample was included in a study of cytomegalovirus exposure and HLA in healthy donors. Germline assignment: CDR1 SGHRS and CDR2 YFSETQ. The germline V and J ends were trimmed by 0 bases and 0 bases, with 3 bases remaining between them. The CDR3 extends over 14 amino acids. While unrecorded immune exposures were likely, the donors were nominally healthy when sampled. The PCR contained 60 Vbeta and 13 Jbeta primers. Measured with immunoSEQ multiplex PCR; TCRdb has only the in-frame clones, and not every one. This sample carries over 100,000 clones, roughly 70% of them seen once, and the ten largest clones take roughly 8%.

Sequenced sample: PBMCs. This TCR was sampled from a man aged 35-49 years in good health and CMV-seronegative. The chain joins TRBV5-1 to TRBJ2-2, with D hard to call. The CDR3 protein is CASSLEPNTGELFF. The CDR3 bases are TGCGCCAGCAGCTTGGAGCCGAACACCGGGGAGCTGTTTTTT.